The TCR beta chain under discussion was sequenced for a study of T-cell memory formation after mild COVID-19. Study-level results: Mainly CM and EM harbored the contracting CD4+ clones; mainly EMRA harbored the CD8+ ones. Some clones that responded turned up in pre-infection memory, which suggests that cross-reactive memory joined in. Balance between CD4 and CD8 was seen in clones contracting day 15 to 85, and a CD4+ lean was seen in later expanders.

This clonotype came up a few times. Its target is unknown. Trimming removed 8 bases at V and 4 bases at J, with 14 bases between. The CDR3 is 14 amino acids. Germline values: CDR1 MNHEY, CDR2 SMNVEV (reference sequence). Sample barcodes and UMIs were carried by the TCR alpha and TCR beta cDNA libraries that 5'RACE generated with constant-segment primers. MiXCR, run by TCRdb on the 5' RACE reads, gives a single entry per CDR3 protein. The sample yields about 110,000 distinct CDR3 sequences, over 15% seen once. Sequences were obtained from PBMCs or a T cell subset sorted from them (not recorded which). The receptor's source is an adult woman who had mild COVID-19 (a few samples of this study predate the infection). Cell type and time point are not known. The V and J genes are TRBV27 and TRBJ2-2; a weak D match, TRBD1 (5 bases). CDR3: CASQNYRSTGELFF. In DNA, the CDR3 is TGTGCCAGCCAAAACTACAGGAGCACCGGGGAGCTGTTTTTT.